The entry that follows covers one T cell receptor beta chain sequence. The source of the sample is a study of T cell responses to AZD1222 COVID-19 vaccine. This CDR3 region has 14 residues. Germline lookup yields CDR1 MNHEY and CDR2 SMNVEV (reference sequence). V gave up 6 bases and J gave up 4 bases; unmatched junction bases: 5. The protocol was immunoSEQ multiplex PCR, while the TCRdb copy is restricted to in-frame clones and leaves out a portion. The table includes about 91,000 clones, roughly nine tenths detected once. The chain has TRBV27 and TRBJ1-4; 7 nucleotides match TRBD1. The TCR sequence derives from an adult who received the AZD1222 COVID-19 vaccine. Sequencing was performed on peripheral blood, taken 28 days after the second AZD1222 dose. CDR3 sequence reads: CASRPGTVNEKLFF. The CDR3 region has the DNA TGTGCCAGCAGGCCCGGGACAGTTAATGAAAAACTGTTTTTT.